The clone carrying this T cell receptor (beta chain) was seen once. Its matching antigen is unknown. Assay used: immunoSEQ multiplex PCR; TCRdb lists only in-frame clones, some missing. The sample lists about 73,000 clones, about four fifths occurring once. Trimming stripped 3 bases from V and 4 bases from J, with 15 bases between. Germline CDR1 and CDR2: SGHTA and FQGNSA. CDR3 length: 15 residues. This sample stems from a study of T cell repertoires and HLA-DP antigens. Study-level findings and limits: Sorted CD137+ clonality was about 0.41 for both alloantigens, versus approximately 0.04 pre-culture. Average cumulative frequency of previously undetected clones was 36.3% against one allele and around 53% against the other.

This receptor was identified in a man aged 60 to 75 in good health and CMV-seronegative. What was sequenced was CD4+ T cells from PBMCs. J is TRBJ1-2 and V is TRBV7-2, with D possibly TRBD1 on 6 matching bases. CDR3 residues: CASSFSQGRSYGYTF. CDR3 nucleotide sequence: TGTGCCAGCAGCTTTTCCCAGGGGCGCTCCTATGGCTACACCTTC. Full variable domain (remainder filled in from reference TRBV7-2 and TRBJ1-2): GAGVSQSPSNKVTEKGKDVELRCDPISGHTALYWYRQSLGQGLEFLIYFQGNSAPDKSGLPSDRFSAERTGGSVSTLTIQRTQQEDSAVYLCASSFSQGRSYGYTFGSGTRLTVV.